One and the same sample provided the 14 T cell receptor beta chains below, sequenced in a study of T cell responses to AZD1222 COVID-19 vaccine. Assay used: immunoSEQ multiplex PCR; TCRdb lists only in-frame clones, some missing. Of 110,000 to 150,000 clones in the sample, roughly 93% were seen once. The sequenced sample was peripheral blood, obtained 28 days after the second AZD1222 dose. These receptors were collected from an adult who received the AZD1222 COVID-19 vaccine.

CDR3 amino acids: CASSLEAGANEQFF. As DNA, the CDR3 is TGTGCCAGCAGCTTAGAGGCAGGGGCCAATGAGCAGTTCTTC. The gene calls are TRBV7-9 and TRBJ2-1; TRBD1 might be the D (6 bases). There are 14 residues in the CDR3. V was shortened by 1 base and J by 6 bases, with 10 bases between the two germline ends. In germline, CDR1 is SEHNR, CDR2 FQNEAQ (reference sequence).

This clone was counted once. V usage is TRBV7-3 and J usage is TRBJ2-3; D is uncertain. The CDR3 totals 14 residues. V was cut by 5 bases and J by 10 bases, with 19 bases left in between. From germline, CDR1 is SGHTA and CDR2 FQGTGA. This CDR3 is CASSPNLRTGAQYF. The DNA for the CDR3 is TGTGCCAGCAGCCCCAATCTTCGTACTGGAGCGCAGTATTTT.

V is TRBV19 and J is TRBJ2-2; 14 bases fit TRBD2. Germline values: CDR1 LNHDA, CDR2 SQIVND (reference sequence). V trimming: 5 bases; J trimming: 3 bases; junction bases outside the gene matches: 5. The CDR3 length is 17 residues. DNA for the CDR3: TGTGCCAGTAGTCGCCCGGGACTAGCGGGGGACACCGGGGAGCTGTTTTTT. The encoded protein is CASSRPGLAGDTGELFF.

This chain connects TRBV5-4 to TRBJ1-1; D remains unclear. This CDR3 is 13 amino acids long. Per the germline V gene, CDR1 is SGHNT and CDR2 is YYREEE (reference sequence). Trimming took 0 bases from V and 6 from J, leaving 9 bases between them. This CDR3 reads CASSLAREAEAFF. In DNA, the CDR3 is TGTGCCAGCAGCTTGGCCAGAGAAGCTGAAGCTTTCTTT.

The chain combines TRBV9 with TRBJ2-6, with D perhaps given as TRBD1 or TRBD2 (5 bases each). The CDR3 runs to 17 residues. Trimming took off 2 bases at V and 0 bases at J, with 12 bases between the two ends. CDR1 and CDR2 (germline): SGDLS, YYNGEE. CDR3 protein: CASSVGTGSSGANVLTF. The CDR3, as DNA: TGTGCCAGCAGCGTGGGGACGGGGAGCTCTGGGGCCAACGTCCTGACTTTC.

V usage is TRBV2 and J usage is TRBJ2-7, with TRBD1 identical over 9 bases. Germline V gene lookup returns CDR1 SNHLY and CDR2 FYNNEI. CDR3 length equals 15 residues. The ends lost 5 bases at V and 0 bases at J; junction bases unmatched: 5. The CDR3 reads CASSKDRGSSYEQYF. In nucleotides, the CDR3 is TGTGCCAGCAGTAAAGACAGGGGGTCCTCCTACGAGCAGTACTTC.

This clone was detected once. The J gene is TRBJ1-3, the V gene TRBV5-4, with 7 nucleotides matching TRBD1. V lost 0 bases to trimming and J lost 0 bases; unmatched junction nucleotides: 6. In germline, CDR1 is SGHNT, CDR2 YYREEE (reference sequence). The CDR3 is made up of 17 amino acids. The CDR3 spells CASSLAKGANSGNTIYF. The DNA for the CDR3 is TGTGCCAGCAGCTTGGCAAAGGGGGCGAACTCTGGAAACACCATATATTTT.

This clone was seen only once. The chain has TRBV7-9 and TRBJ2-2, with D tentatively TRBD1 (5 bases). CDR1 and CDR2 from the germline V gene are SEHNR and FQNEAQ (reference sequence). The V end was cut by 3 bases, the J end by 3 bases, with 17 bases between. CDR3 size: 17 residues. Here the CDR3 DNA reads TGTGCCAGCAGCTTCTCGCGCCAGGGCAAGGACACCGGGGAGCTGTTTTTT. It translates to CASSFSRQGKDTGELFF.

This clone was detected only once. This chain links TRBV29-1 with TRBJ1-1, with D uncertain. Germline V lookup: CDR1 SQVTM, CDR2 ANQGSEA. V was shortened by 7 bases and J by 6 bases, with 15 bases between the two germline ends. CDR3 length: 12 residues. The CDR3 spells CSARLNTPEAFF. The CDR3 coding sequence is TGCAGCGCAAGACTAAATACCCCTGAAGCTTTCTTT.

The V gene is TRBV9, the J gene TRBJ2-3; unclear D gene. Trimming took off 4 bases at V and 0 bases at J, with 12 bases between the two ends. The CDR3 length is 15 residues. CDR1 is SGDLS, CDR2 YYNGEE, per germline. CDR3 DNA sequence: TGTGCCAGCAGCACCGACGGATTTAGCACAGATACGCAGTATTTT. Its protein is CASSTDGFSTDTQYF.

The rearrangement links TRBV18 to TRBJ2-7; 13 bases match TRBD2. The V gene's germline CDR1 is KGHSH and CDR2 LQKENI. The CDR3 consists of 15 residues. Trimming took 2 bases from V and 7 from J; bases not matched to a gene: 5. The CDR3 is CASSPGLAGAVEQYF. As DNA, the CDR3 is TGTGCCAGCTCACCAGGACTAGCGGGAGCGGTTGAGCAGTACTTC.

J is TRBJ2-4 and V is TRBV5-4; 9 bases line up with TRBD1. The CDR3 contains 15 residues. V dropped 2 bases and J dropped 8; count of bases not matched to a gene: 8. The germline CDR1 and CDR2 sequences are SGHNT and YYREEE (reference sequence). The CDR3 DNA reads TGTGCCAGCAGCTTAGGGGGACAGGGAGGGGACATTCAGTACTTC. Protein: CASSLGGQGGDIQYF.

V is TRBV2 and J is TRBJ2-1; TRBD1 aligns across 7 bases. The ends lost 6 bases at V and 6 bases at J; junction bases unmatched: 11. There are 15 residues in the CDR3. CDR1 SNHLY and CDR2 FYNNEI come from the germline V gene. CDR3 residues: CASSATRQGTNEQFF. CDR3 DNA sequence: TGTGCCAGCAGCGCTACCAGACAGGGAACCAATGAGCAGTTCTTC.

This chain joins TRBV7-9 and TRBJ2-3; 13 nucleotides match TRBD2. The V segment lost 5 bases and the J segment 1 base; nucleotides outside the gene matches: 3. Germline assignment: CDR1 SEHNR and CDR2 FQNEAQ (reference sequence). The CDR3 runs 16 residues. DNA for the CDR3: TGTGCCAGCAGCCCGGGACTAGCGGGGCGCACAGATACGCAGTATTTT. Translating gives CASSPGLAGRTDTQYF.